These 2 T cell receptor beta chains came from one sample sequenced in a study of monozygotic twins with inflammatory bowel disease. TCRdb re-called the 5' RACE reads, yielding one record per CDR3 amino acid sequence without DNA. This sample's table reports about 210,000 distinct CDR3 sequences. Sample: blood. The origin of the receptors is a human donor with ulcerative colitis or Crohn's disease, or a healthy co-twin of an affected twin (not recorded which).

The CDR3 sequence: CASSRLAGTGELFF. The rearrangement links TRBV12-3 or TRBV12-4 to TRBJ2-2; the D call from TCRdb, TRBD2, cannot be confirmed without DNA. This CDR3 has 14 amino acids.

The V call is TRBV5-6, the J call TRBJ2-1; TCRdb lists TRBD2, though no DNA is available to test this call. CDR3 length equals 15 residues. Germline V gives CDR1 SGHDT, CDR2 YYEEEE. The CDR3 region is CASSLGLAGPGEQFF. Full variable domain (rest looked up from reference TRBV5-6 and TRBJ2-1): DAGVTQSPTHLIKTRGQQVTLRCSPKSGHDTVSWYQQALGQGPQFIFQYYEEEERQRGNFPDRFSGHQFPNYSSELNVNALLLGDSALYLCASSLGLAGPGEQFFGPGTRLTVL.